Included here is one T cell receptor (beta chain) sequence, with context. Its matching antigen is unknown. The protocol was immunoSEQ multiplex PCR, while the TCRdb copy is restricted to in-frame clones and leaves out a portion. The repertoire holds fewer than 50,000 clones, 70% to 85% seen once, with under 10% in the top ten. The data stem from a study of glioma-infiltrating T cells after dendritic cell vaccination. Study-level findings and limits: TCR clonality showed no direct relationship with survival. Longer survival after dendritic cell vaccination followed higher pretreatment TIL content.

Fresh-frozen tumor tissue and more than two years of survival data were available for all. Isocitrate dehydrogenase mutation was absent in all glioblastoma patients. The source material was blood, sampled before dendritic cell vaccination. The receptor's source is a human donor with glioblastoma.

The CDR3 bases are TGTGCCAGCAGTGGAGGGGGGGTATCCACTGAAGCTTTCTTT. Protein product: CASSGGGVSTEAFF. V usage is TRBV9 and J usage is TRBJ1-1, with D tentatively TRBD1 (6 bases). The CDR3 runs to 14 residues. CDR1 is SGDLS and CDR2 is YYNGEE in the germline V gene. V lost 5 bases and J 4 bases, leaving 15 bases between the germline ends. The variable domain in full, with the rest retrieved from reference TRBV9 and TRBJ1-1, is DSGVTQTPKHLITATGQRVTLRCSPRSGDLSVYWYQQSLDQGLQFLIQYYNGEERAKGNILERFSAQQFPDLHSELNLSSLELGDSALYFCASSGGGVSTEAFFGQGTRLTVV.